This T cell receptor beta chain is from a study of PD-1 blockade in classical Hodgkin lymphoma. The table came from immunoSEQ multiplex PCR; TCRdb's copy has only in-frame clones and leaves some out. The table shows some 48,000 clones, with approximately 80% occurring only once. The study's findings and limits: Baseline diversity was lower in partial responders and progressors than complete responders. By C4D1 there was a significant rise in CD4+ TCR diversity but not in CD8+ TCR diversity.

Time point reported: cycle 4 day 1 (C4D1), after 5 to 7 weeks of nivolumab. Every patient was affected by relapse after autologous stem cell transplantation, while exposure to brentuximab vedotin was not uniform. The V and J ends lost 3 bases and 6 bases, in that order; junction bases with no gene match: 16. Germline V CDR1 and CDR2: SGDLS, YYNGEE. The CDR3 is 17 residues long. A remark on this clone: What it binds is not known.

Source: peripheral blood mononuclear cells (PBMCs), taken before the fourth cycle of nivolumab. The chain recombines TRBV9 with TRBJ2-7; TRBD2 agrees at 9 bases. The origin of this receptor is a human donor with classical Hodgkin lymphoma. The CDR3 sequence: CASSGADSRREGSEQYF. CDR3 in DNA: TGTGCCAGCAGCGGGGCTGACAGTCGGCGGGAGGGGTCCGAGCAGTACTTC.